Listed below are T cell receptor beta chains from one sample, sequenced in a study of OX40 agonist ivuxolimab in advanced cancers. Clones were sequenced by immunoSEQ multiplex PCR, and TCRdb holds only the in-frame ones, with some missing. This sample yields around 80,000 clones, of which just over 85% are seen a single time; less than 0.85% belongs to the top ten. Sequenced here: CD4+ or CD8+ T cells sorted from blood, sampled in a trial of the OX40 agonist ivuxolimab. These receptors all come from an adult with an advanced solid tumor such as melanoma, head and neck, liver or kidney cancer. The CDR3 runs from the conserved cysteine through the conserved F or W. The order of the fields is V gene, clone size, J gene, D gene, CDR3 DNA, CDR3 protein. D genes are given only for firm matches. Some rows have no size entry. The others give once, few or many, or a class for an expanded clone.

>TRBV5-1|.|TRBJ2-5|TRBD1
TGCGCCAGCAGAGTGACAGGGGGTTTAGAGACCCAGTACTTC
CASRVTGGLETQYF
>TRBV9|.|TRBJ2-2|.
TGTGCCAGCAGCGTAGTACAGAACACCGGGGAGCTGTTTTTT
CASSVVQNTGELFF
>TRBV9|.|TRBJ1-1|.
TGTGCCAGCAGCTCCCCACGCGGAGGGGGGGCTTTGAACACTGAAGCTTTCTTT
CASSSPRGGGALNTEAFF
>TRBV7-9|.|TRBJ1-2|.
TGTGCCAGCAGCTTACGGCAGAGCTATGGCTACACCTTC
CASSLRQSYGYTF
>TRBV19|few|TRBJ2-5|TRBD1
TGTGCCAGTAGTGCCCGGGACAGACAAGAGACCCAGTACTTC
CASSARDRQETQYF
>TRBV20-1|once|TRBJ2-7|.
TGCAGTGCTAGAGAGAAATACGAGCAGTACTTC
CSAREKYEQYF
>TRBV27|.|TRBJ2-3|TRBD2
TGTGCCAGCAGTCAAAGGACTAGCGGGAGATCAGATACGCAGTATTTT
CASSQRTSGRSDTQYF
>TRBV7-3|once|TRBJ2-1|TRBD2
TGTGCCAGCAGCTTAAGTCTAGCGGGAGTTAATGAGCAGTTCTTC
CASSLSLAGVNEQFF
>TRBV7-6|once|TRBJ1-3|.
TGTGCCAGCAGCTTCGGAAGACCTTCCTCTGGAAACACCATATATTTT
CASSFGRPSSGNTIYF
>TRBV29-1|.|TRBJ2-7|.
TGCAGCGCCTGGACGGTACCCTACGAGCAGTACTTC
CSAWTVPYEQYF
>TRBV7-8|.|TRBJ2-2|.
TGTGCCAGCAGCTTACTTCCCTCGAACACCGGGGAGCTGTTTTTT
CASSLLPSNTGELFF
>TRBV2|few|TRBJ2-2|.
TGTGCCAGCAGTGGTCCCGGGATCGGCACCGGGGAGCTGTTTTTT
CASSGPGIGTGELFF
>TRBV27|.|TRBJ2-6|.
TGTGCCAGCAGGGAGGGGGCCGGGGCCAACGTCCTGACTTTC
CASREGAGANVLTF
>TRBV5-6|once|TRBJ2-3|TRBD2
TGTGCCAGCAGCTTGGATAGCGGGACCACGCAGTATTTT
CASSLDSGTTQYF
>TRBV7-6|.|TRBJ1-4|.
TGTGCCAGCAGTATAGTTGCAACTAATGAAAAACTGTTTTTT
CASSIVATNEKLFF
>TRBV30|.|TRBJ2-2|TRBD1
TGTGCCTGCGGGACAGCGAACACCGGGGAGCTGTTTTTT
CACGTANTGELFF
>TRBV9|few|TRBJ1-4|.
TGTGCCAGCAGCCTATCCGGTGAAAAACTGTTTTTT
CASSLSGEKLFF
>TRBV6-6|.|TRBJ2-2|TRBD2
TGTGCCAGCAGAAGCGGGAGGGCCGCCGGGGAGCTGTTTTTT
CASRSGRAAGELFF
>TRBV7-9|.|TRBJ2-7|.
TGTGCCAGCAGCTTTTGGGACGGCTACTCCTACGAGCAGTACTTC
CASSFWDGYSYEQYF
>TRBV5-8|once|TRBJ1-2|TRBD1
TGTGCCAGCAGCTTGGAGATAGGGGGCCTCGGCTATGGCTACACCTTC
CASSLEIGGLGYGYTF
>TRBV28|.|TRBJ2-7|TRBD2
TGTGCCAGCAGTTCCCCCGCGGGGGGCCGACGATTAGAGCAGTACTTC
CASSSPAGGRRLEQYF
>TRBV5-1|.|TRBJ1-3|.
TGCGCCAGCAGTTCTCTTCCCGCGGGGGGCTCTGGAAACACCATATATTTT
CASSSLPAGGSGNTIYF
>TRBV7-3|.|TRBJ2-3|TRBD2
TGTGCCAGCAGCTTACAAGCGGGAGGGGGCACAGATACGCAGTATTTT
CASSLQAGGGTDTQYF
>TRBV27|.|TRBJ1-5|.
TGTGCCAGCAGTTTGGTGGGGTACGGGCAGCCCCAGCATTTT
CASSLVGYGQPQHF
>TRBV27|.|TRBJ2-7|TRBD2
TGTGCCAGCAGTTTATCTGCGGGAGTCTACGAGCAGTACTTC
CASSLSAGVYEQYF
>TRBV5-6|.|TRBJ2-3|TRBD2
TGTGCCAGCCAAATAGCGGGAGGTTCCGCGCAGTATTTT
CASQIAGGSAQYF
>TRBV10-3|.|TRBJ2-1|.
TGTGCCATCAGTGAGGTCAGGACCTACAATGAGCAGTTCTTC
CAISEVRTYNEQFF
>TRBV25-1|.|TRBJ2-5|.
TGTGCCAGCAGTGAATCCGGGCGGACGGAGACCCAGTACTTC
CASSESGRTETQYF
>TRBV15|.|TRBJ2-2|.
TGTGCCACCAGCAGAGACTCTAGGGGGGGCACCGGGGAGCTGTTTTTT
CATSRDSRGGTGELFF
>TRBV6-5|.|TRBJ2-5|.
TGTGCCAGCAGTCCGACCTATAATAGAGAGACCCAGTACTTC
CASSPTYNRETQYF
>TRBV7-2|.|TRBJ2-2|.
TGTGCCAGCAGCTTAGAGGCCAGGGGGGACACCGGGGAGCTGTTTTTT
CASSLEARGDTGELFF
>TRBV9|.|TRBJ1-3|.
TGTGCCAGCAGCGTACGTCGTTCAGGCTCTGGAAACACCATATATTTT
CASSVRRSGSGNTIYF
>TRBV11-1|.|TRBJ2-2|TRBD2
TGTGCCAGCAGCTTAGGTAGCGGGAGTTCCGGGGAGCTGTTTTTT
CASSLGSGSSGELFF
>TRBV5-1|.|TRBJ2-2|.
TGCGCCAGCAGCTCCACACCGGACGCCGGGGAGCTGTTTTTT
CASSSTPDAGELFF
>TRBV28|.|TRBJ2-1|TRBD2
TGTGCCAGCAGTTCCGGACAGGGTTGGACTAGCGGGAGGTCCTACAATGAGCAGTTCTTC
CASSSGQGWTSGRSYNEQFF
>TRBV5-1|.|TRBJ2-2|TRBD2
TGCGCCAGCAGCATATCCGGGACTACCAACACCGGGGAGCTGTTTTTT
CASSISGTTNTGELFF
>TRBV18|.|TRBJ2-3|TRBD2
TGTGCCAGCTCACGACTAGCGGGGACTAGCACAGATACGCAGTATTTT
CASSRLAGTSTDTQYF
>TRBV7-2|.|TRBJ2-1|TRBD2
TGTGCCAGCAGCTTTTCCCGAGCGGGAGACAATGAGCAGTTCTTC
CASSFSRAGDNEQFF
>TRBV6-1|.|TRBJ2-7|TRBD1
TGTGCCAGCAGTGAAGGTTGGACAGGGAGTTACGAGCAGTACTTC
CASSEGWTGSYEQYF
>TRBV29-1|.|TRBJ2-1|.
TGCAGCGTGACTAGCTCCTACAATGAGCAGTTCTTC
CSVTSSYNEQFF
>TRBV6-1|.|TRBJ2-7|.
TGTGCCACCATAGATTCGGGTAGCTCCTACGAGCAGTACTTC
CATIDSGSSYEQYF
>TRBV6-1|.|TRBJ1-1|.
TGTGCCAGCACCCCGGGGTGGACTGAAGCTTTCTTT
CASTPGWTEAFF
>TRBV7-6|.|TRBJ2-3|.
TGTGCCAGCAGCTTAGCCTTCGGGGGGCGGGCAGATACGCAGTATTTT
CASSLAFGGRADTQYF
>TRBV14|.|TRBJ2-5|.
TGTGCCAGCAGCCGATTTTCAGGGGTAGAGACCCAGTACTTC
CASSRFSGVETQYF